This record looks at one T cell receptor (beta chain) sequence and its context. The antigen remains undetermined. The sample originates from a study of graft-versus-host responses after intestinal transplantation. Study summary: Transplant recipients had multivisceral, liver-intestinal, or isolated intestinal grafts. The study, taken as a whole, reports: Within the allografts of patients who had graft-donor T cell macrochimerism, graft-versus-host to host-versus-graft clonal ratios were high.

The table came from immunoSEQ multiplex PCR; TCRdb's copy has only in-frame clones and leaves some out. The sample has about 40,000 clones; about 90% are singletons. Deletions cut 2 bases from V and 3 bases from J, with 14 bases between. The CDR3 has 16 amino acids. The germline CDR1 and CDR2 sequences are SGHTA and FQGTGA. V and J are TRBV7-3 and TRBJ2-1, with D possibly called TRBD1 or TRBD2 (5 bases each). The sample consisted of PBMCs, taken around 330 days after intestinal transplant. The sequence was obtained from a human patient who received an intestinal transplant, so some T cells may come from the graft donor. The chain's CDR3 is CASSLQGTTNYNEQFF. The CDR3 coding sequence is TGTGCCAGCAGCTTACAAGGGACGACTAACTACAATGAGCAGTTCTTC.